This is a list of T cell receptor beta chains from one sample in a study of T cell repertoires in cytomegalovirus infection. No antigen is known for these receptors. TCRdb used MiXCR to reprocess the reads, holding one entry per CDR3 protein. Seen here are 750,000 to 950,000 distinct CDR3 sequences, around 29% observed once, and the top ten hold over 10%. This specimen was cultured CD8+ T cells from PBMCs, taken from culture after CMV antigen stimulation. Receptor source: a human donor in good health (CMV status not recorded). Some clones in this sample may be carry-over from other donors' samples. The CDR3 runs from the conserved cysteine through the conserved F or W. Fields, in order: V gene, J gene, CDR3 protein.

v_gene: TRBV6-1; j_gene: TRBJ2-7; CDR3aa: CASSEKKGMQYF
v_gene: TRBV27; j_gene: TRBJ2-3; CDR3aa: CASSLPGVPSTDTQYF
v_gene: TRBV12-3/TRBV12-4; j_gene: TRBJ2-5; CDR3aa: CASSRDIKTQYF
v_gene: TRBV4-2; j_gene: TRBJ1-2; CDR3aa: CASSQSLGAGYGYTF
v_gene: TRBV7-9; j_gene: TRBJ2-6; CDR3aa: CASNIINGDPSSGANVLTF
v_gene: TRBV27; j_gene: TRBJ2-3; CDR3aa: CASSPGYRVYF
v_gene: TRBV19; j_gene: TRBJ1-3; CDR3aa: CASSIAGASSGNTIYF
v_gene: TRBV6-2/TRBV6-3; j_gene: TRBJ1-1; CDR3aa: CASTEDRMNTEAFF
v_gene: TRBV7-6; j_gene: TRBJ2-2; CDR3aa: CASSLGGLPAGELFF
v_gene: TRBV12-3/TRBV12-4; j_gene: TRBJ1-5; CDR3aa: CASSSWGRRQPQHF
v_gene: TRBV7-9; j_gene: TRBJ2-3; CDR3aa: CASSFPGRQDPDTQYF
v_gene: TRBV6-5; j_gene: TRBJ2-1; CDR3aa: CASTGYNEQFF
v_gene: TRBV18; j_gene: TRBJ1-2; CDR3aa: CASSPPSGQAYGYTF
v_gene: TRBV5-4; j_gene: TRBJ2-1; CDR3aa: CASSFLDLAGSSYNEQFF
v_gene: TRBV7-4; j_gene: TRBJ2-5; CDR3aa: CASSLGLAGGYQETQYF
v_gene: TRBV6-2/TRBV6-3; j_gene: TRBJ2-2; CDR3aa: CASTRLAGMNTGELFF
v_gene: TRBV18; j_gene: TRBJ1-3; CDR3aa: CASSSDRGVGNTIYF
v_gene: TRBV12-3/TRBV12-4; j_gene: TRBJ2-3; CDR3aa: CASSRGLDENPSATDTQYF
v_gene: TRBV6-8; j_gene: TRBJ2-5; CDR3aa: CASSYSKDRGEETQYF
v_gene: TRBV6-1; j_gene: TRBJ1-2; CDR3aa: CASRTGGVGYTF
v_gene: TRBV20-1; j_gene: TRBJ1-5; CDR3aa: CSARDGPYSNQPQHF
v_gene: TRBV3-1; j_gene: TRBJ1-1; CDR3aa: CASSSSALYTEAFF
v_gene: TRBV19; j_gene: TRBJ1-1; CDR3aa: CASSRGRERTAEAFF
v_gene: TRBV7-4; j_gene: TRBJ2-1; CDR3aa: CASSLAGQGEYNEQFF
v_gene: TRBV6-1; j_gene: TRBJ1-5; CDR3aa: CASLGELGNQPQHF
v_gene: TRBV4-3; j_gene: TRBJ2-1; CDR3aa: CASSQVTGGPGIEQFF
v_gene: TRBV19; j_gene: TRBJ2-2; CDR3aa: CASSTPRQINTGELFF
v_gene: TRBV6-1; j_gene: TRBJ1-5; CDR3aa: CASRNRDIYNQPQHF
v_gene: TRBV6-2/TRBV6-3; j_gene: TRBJ2-2; CDR3aa: CASSTDGELFF
v_gene: TRBV11-1; j_gene: TRBJ1-2; CDR3aa: CASSPGDNYGYTF
v_gene: TRBV2; j_gene: TRBJ2-3; CDR3aa: CASSRTATDTQCF
v_gene: TRBV12-5; j_gene: TRBJ2-3; CDR3aa: CASGPHRGDTQYF